A selection of T cell receptor beta chains follows, all from one sample in a study of cytomegalovirus exposure and HLA in healthy donors. Assay: immunoSEQ multiplex PCR; the TCRdb copy retains only in-frame clones and omits some. The sample yields over 85,000 clones, about 80% seen once. Specimen: PBMCs. These receptors originate from a woman aged 55-75 years in good health and CMV-seropositive. CDR3s include the opening cysteine and the closing phenylalanine or tryptophan. A D gene is named only where the DNA matches it firmly. Only some rows state a clone size, as once, few, many or a class for expanded clones.

CDR3nt	CDR3aa	j_gene	d_gene	v_gene	abundance
TGTGCCAGCAGCTCCGCGACATGGGACACTGAAGCTTTCTTT	CASSSATWDTEAFF	TRBJ1-1	-	TRBV5-6	-
TGTGCCAGTACCACTGGAGACAGAATGAACACTGAAGCTTTCTTT	CASTTGDRMNTEAFF	TRBJ1-1	-	TRBV19	-
TGTGCCAGCAGTATGGGGGGGTCTGGGGCCAACGTCCTGACTTTC	CASSMGGSGANVLTF	TRBJ2-6	TRBD2	TRBV7-2	few
TGCGCCAGCAGCCAGACCCAGCACCGGGACAGAAGGACCCAGTACTTC	CASSQTQHRDRRTQYF	TRBJ2-5	TRBD1	TRBV4-1	-
TGTGCCAGCAGTGGACAGGGGGACACCGGGGAGCTGTTTTTT	CASSGQGDTGELFF	TRBJ2-2	TRBD1	TRBV28	-
TGTGCCAGCAGCCCCGGTGGAAAACTGTTTTTT	CASSPGGKLFF	TRBJ1-4	-	TRBV11-3	-
TGTGCCAGCAGTTACCCCCCGGAACAGGGTATGTGGACAGATACGCAGTATTTT	CASSYPPEQGMWTDTQYF	TRBJ2-3	-	TRBV28	-
TGTGCCAGCAGCTACGCTACAGGGAGGGGTGGAGATACGCAGTATTTT	CASSYATGRGGDTQYF	TRBJ2-3	-	TRBV5-8	-
TGTGCCAGCGCGACCAGCGGGGGGACCTACGAGCAGTACTTC	CASATSGGTYEQYF	TRBJ2-7	TRBD2	TRBV7-2	-
TGTGCCAGCAGTGGCGGGGGTGGTGATGAGCAGTTCTTC	CASSGGGGDEQFF	TRBJ2-1	TRBD2	TRBV28	-
TGTGCCAGCAGTTACTCGTATACAGGGACCTACGAGCAGTACTTC	CASSYSYTGTYEQYF	TRBJ2-7	-	TRBV6-5	once
TGCGCCAGCACCGCCCAGGGAAACTCTGGAAACACCATATATTTT	CASTAQGNSGNTIYF	TRBJ1-3	-	TRBV5-1	few
TGTGCCAGCAGAATAGCGGGATACTCCTACAATGAGCAGTTCTTC	CASRIAGYSYNEQFF	TRBJ2-1	TRBD2	TRBV28	-
TGTGCCAGCAGCACCAGGGCTTCCTCCTACAATGAGCAGTTCTTC	CASSTRASSYNEQFF	TRBJ2-1	-	TRBV5-4	few
TGTGCCAGCAGCCCGGGGTCCCACTACGAGCAGTACTTC	CASSPGSHYEQYF	TRBJ2-7	-	TRBV7-2	-
TGTGCCAGCAGTGAAGTAATCCCGACAGGGCTCCACGAGCAGTACTTC	CASSEVIPTGLHEQYF	TRBJ2-7	TRBD1	TRBV6-1	once
TGTGCCAGCAGCTTTGGACTAGCGAAGGGTTACGACGAGCAGTACTTC	CASSFGLAKGYDEQYF	TRBJ2-7	TRBD2	TRBV4-2	-
TGTGCCAGCACTTCTGGACAGACGAACACTGAAGCTTTCTTT	CASTSGQTNTEAFF	TRBJ1-1	-	TRBV28	-
TGTGCCAGCAGAGGACAGGGGGCTCTCTACGAGCAGTACTTC	CASRGQGALYEQYF	TRBJ2-7	TRBD1	TRBV28	-
TGTGCCAGCAGCTTGGGGCTAGCGGGAGAGGGCGGGGAGCTGTTTTTT	CASSLGLAGEGGELFF	TRBJ2-2	TRBD2	TRBV5-4	-
TGTTCCAGCAGCTTAACATACAGAACCTACGAGCAGTACTTC	CSSSLTYRTYEQYF	TRBJ2-7	-	TRBV7-9	-
TGCGCCAGCAGCTTGACGGGACTAGCGGAAAACAATGAGCAGTTCTTC	CASSLTGLAENNEQFF	TRBJ2-1	TRBD2	TRBV5-1	-
TGTGCCAGCAGTTACCAGGGACAGATGAACTATGGCTACACCTTC	CASSYQGQMNYGYTF	TRBJ1-2	TRBD1	TRBV6-5	-
TGTGCCAGCAGCTCCATGACAGCACGTAACTATGGCTACACCTTC	CASSSMTARNYGYTF	TRBJ1-2	-	TRBV7-2	-